The T cell receptor (beta chain) under discussion was sequenced for a study of chemoradiotherapy in HPV16-positive cancers. Germline V lookup: CDR1 MDHEN, CDR2 SYDVKM. The length of the CDR3 is 16 residues. J lost 4 bases, V lost 5 bases, and 9 bases had no gene match. TCRdb's table, derived via immunoSEQ multiplex PCR, lists solely in-frame clones and lacks some. This table has around 1,600 clones, about 80% appearing once. This sequence was found in a human donor with HPV-associated anogenital cancer. The genes are TRBV28 and TRBJ1-2; 11 bases map to TRBD1. The sequenced sample was tumor tissue, obtained from a patient who underwent chemoradiotherapy. The DNA of the CDR3 is TGTGCCAGCAGTCCCGGGACAGGGGGAGGCGGCTATGGCTACACCTTC. Translating gives CASSPGTGGGGYGYTF.